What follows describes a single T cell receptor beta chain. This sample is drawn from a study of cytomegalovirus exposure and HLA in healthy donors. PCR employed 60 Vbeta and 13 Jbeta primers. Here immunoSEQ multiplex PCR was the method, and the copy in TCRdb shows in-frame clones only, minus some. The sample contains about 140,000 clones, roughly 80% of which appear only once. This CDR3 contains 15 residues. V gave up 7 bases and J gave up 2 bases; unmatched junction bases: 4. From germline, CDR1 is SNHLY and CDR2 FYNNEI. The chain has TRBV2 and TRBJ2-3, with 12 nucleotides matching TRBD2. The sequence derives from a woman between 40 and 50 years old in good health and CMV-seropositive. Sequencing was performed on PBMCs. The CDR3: CASIGLAGFTDTQYF. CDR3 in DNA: TGTGCCAGCATCGGACTAGCGGGATTCACAGATACGCAGTATTTT.